The subject of this entry is one T cell receptor beta chain. The data were taken from a study of control samples from healthy donors and cancer patients. The table came from immunoSEQ multiplex PCR; TCRdb's copy has only in-frame clones and leaves some out. The sample records 70,000 to 95,000 clones, around 87% being singletons. Germline loops: CDR1 SGHVS, CDR2 FQNEAQ. The CDR3 totals 16 residues. V was shortened by 5 bases and J by 2 bases, with 16 bases between the two germline ends. Sequencing was performed on blood. The receptor was derived from a man aged 50-60 years in good health. This chain links TRBV7-8 with TRBJ2-1, with D perhaps assigned TRBD1 or TRBD2 (5 bases each). CDR3 protein: CASSLGDHPPYNEQFF. As DNA, the CDR3 is TGTGCCAGCAGCCTAGGGGACCACCCCCCCTACAATGAGCAGTTCTTC.